This entry concerns a single T cell receptor beta chain. The V and J ends lost 0 bases and 7 bases respectively, with 18 bases between them. The CDR3 sequence is 16 residues long. Germline CDR1 is MNHEY and CDR2 is SMNVEV (reference sequence). This table comes from immunoSEQ multiplex PCR, and its TCRdb copy is limited to in-frame clones, with some not included. The sample comprises roughly 710,000 clones, 80% to 90% of which are singletons, and around 0.01% rests with the top ten. The data were obtained in a study of shared T cell receptors in the human thymus. This same sample was also taken into another study, of human thymus T cells. From that second work: Corrective surgery for congenital heart defects was being performed on the healthy Finnish infants who served as donors. Thymus tissue for the work was resected from patients undergoing corrective heart surgery. Biased V and J segment usage appeared in thymus and peripheral blood. Reports from related research described highly overlapping thymic repertoires among unrelated individuals.

The clonotype comes from a girl under three years old with a congenital heart defect. The chain employs TRBV27 and TRBJ1-1; no definite D call. The sample comprised thymocytes. The CDR3 bases are TGTGCCAGCAGTTTATCGAGGGCGGAGAAAATGGGTGAAGCTTTCTTT. Its protein product is CASSLSRAEKMGEAFF.